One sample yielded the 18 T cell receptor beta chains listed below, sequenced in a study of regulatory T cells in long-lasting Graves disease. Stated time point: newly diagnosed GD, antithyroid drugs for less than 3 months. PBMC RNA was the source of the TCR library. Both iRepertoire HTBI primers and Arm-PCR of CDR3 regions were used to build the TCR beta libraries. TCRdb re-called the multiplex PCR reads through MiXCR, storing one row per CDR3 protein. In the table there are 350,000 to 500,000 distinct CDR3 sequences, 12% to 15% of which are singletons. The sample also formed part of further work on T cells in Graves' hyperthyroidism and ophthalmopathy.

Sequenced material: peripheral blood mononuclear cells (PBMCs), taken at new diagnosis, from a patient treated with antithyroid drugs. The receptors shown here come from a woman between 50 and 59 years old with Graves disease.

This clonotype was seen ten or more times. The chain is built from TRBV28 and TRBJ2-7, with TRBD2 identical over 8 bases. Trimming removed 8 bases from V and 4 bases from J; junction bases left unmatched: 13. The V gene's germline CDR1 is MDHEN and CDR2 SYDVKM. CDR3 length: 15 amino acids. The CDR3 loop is CASGSGSFRGYEQYF. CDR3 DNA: TGTGCCAGCGGGAGCGGGAGTTTTCGAGGGTACGAGCAGTACTTC.

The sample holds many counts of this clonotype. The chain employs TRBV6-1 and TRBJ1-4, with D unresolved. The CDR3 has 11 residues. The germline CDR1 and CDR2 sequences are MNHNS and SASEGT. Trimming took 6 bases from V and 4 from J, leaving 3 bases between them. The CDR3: CASRDNEKLFF. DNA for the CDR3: TGTGCCAGCAGGGATAATGAAAAACTGTTTTTT.

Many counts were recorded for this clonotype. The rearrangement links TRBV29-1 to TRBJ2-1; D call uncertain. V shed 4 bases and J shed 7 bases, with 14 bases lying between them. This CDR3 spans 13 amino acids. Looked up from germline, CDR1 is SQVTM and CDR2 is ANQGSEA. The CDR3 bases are TGCAGCGTTGGTAAGGGCTTAGTAAATGAGCAGTTCTTC. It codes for CSVGKGLVNEQFF.

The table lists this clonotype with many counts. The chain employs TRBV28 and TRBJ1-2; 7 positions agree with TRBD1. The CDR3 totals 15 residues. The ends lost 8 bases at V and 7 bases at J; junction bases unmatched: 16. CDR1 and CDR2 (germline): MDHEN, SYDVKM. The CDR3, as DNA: TGTGCCAGCCGAACCGGAACGGACAGGAGGGCTGGCTACACCTTC. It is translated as CASRTGTDRRAGYTF.

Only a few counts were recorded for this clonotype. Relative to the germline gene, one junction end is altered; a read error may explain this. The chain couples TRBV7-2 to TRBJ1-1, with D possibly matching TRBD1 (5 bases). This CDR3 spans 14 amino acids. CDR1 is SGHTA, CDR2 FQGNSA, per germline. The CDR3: CASSSGLENTEACF. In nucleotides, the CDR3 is TGTGCCAGCAGCTCGGGACTGGAGAACACTGAAGCTTGCTTT.

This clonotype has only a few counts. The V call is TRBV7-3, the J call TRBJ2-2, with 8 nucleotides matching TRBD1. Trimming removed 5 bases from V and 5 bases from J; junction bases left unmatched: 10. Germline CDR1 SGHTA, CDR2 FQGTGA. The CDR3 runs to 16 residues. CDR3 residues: CASSQQQGVGTGELFF. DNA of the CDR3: TGTGCCAGCAGCCAGCAACAGGGGGTTGGGACCGGGGAGCTGTTTTTT.

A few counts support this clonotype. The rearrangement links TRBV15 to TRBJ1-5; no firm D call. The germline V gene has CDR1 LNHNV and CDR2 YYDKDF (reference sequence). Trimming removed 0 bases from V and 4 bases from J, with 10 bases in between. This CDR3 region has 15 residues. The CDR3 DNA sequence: TGTGCCACCAGCAGAGATCGGGGTACTAATCAGCCCCAGCATTTT. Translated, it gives CATSRDRGTNQPQHF.

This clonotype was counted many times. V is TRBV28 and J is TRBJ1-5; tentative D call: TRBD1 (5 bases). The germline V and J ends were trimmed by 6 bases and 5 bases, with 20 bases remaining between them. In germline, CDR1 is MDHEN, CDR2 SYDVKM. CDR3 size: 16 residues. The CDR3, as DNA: TGTGCCAGCAGGGGAGCAGGGTTGATAAGTGATCAGCCCCAGCATTTT. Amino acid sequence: CASRGAGLISDQPQHF.

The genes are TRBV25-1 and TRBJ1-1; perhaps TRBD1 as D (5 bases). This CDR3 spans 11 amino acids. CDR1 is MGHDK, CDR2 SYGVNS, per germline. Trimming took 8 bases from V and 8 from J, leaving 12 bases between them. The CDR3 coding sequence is TGTGCCAGCGACAGTTGGGGAGAAGCTTTCTTT. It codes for CASDSWGEAFF.

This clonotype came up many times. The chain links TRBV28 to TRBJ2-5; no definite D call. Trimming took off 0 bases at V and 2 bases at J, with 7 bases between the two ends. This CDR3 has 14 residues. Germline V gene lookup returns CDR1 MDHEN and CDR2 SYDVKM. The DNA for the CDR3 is TGTGCCAGCAGTTTATGGGCAAGACAAGAGACCCAGTACTTC. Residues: CASSLWARQETQYF. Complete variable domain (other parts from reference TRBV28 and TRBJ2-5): DVKVTQSSRYLVKRTGEKVFLECVQDMDHENMFWYRQDPGLGLRLIYFSYDVKMKEKGDIPEGYSVSREKKERFSLILESASTNQTSMYLCASSLWARQETQYFGPGTRLLVL.

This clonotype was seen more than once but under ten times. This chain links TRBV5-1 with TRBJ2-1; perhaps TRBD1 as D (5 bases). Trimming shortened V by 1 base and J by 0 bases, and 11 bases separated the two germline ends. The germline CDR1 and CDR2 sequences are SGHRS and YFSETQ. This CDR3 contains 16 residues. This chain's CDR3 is CASSLYQGPSYNEQFF. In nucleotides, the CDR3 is TGCGCCAGCAGCTTGTACCAGGGCCCCTCCTACAATGAGCAGTTCTTC.

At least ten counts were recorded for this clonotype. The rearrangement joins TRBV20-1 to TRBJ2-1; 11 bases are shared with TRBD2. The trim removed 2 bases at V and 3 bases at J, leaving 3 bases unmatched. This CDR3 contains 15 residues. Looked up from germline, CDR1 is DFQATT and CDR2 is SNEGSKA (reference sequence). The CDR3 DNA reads TGCAGTGCTAGAACCGGGACTAGCGGCTACAATGAGCAGTTCTTC. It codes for CSARTGTSGYNEQFF.

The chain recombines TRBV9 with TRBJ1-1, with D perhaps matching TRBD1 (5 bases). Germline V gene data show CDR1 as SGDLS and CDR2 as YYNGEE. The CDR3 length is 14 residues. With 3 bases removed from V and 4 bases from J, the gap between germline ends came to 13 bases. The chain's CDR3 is CASSEDIVGTEAFF. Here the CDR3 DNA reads TGTGCCAGCAGCGAGGACATTGTCGGCACTGAAGCTTTCTTT.

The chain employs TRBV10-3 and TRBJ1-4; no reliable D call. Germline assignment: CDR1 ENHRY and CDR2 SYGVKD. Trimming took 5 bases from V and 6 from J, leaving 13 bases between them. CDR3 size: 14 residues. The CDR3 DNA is TGTGCCATCAGTTCCGGGAATTCGGATGAAAAACTGTTTTTT. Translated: CAISSGNSDEKLFF.

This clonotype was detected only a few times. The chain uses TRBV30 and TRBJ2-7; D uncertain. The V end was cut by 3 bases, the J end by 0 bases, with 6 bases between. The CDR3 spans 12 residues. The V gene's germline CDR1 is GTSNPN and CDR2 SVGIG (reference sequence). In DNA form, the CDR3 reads TGTGCCTGGAGGCAGCGCTCCTACGAGCAGTACTTC. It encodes CAWRQRSYEQYF.

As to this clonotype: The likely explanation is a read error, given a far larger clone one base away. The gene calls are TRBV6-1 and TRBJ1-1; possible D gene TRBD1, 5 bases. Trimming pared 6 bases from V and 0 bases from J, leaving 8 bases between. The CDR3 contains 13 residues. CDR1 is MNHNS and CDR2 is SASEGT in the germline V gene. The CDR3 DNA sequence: TGTGCCAGCAGAGCACAGGTGAACACTGAAGCTTTCTTT. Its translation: CASRAQVNTEAFF.

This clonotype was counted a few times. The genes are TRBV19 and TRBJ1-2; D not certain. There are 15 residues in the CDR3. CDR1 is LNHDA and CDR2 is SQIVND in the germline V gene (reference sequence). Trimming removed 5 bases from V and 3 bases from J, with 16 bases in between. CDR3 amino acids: CASSGNEPTDYGYTF. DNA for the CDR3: TGTGCCAGTAGTGGTAATGAACCGACGGACTATGGCTACACCTTC.

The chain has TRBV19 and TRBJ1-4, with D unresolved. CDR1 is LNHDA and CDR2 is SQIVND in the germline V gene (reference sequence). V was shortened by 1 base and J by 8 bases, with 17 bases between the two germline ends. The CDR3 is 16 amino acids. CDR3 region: CASSIVHYRVSEKLFF. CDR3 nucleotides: TGTGCCAGTAGTATAGTCCACTACCGGGTATCGGAAAAACTGTTTTTT.